This T cell receptor beta chain was sequenced in a study of blood T cells in healthy people across ages. This clonotype was detected ten times or more. Its antigen is not identified. Study-level findings and limits: Roughly linearly, TCR beta diversity per million T cells fell as age increased. Estimated diversity that came from one million T cells was considered an underestimate.

Alongside a J-beta primer mix, a sample-barcoded 5' primer served in a second PCR lasting roughly 6 to 11 cycles. TCRdb processed the 5' RACE reads anew with MiXCR; each CDR3 protein has one entry. The sample records around 990,000 distinct CDR3 sequences, 25% being singletons. V gave up 8 bases and J gave up 2 bases; unmatched junction bases: 2. The CDR3 contains 12 residues. Per the germline V gene, CDR1 is MNHEY and CDR2 is SVGEGT. This sample was also put to use in a study of T cells of mothers and their children. Per that paper: Sequencing returned over 9 million TCR beta CDR3 reads per mother and about 2.9 million per child. Related mother-child pairs shared marginally more repertoire than unrelated pairs, though not significantly.

The material sequenced was blood. The clonotype comes from a girl aged 2 to 9 in good health. The J gene is TRBJ1-1, the V gene TRBV6-2 or TRBV6-3, with 7 positions matching TRBD1. The CDR3 reads CASRDSNTEAFF. CDR3 nucleotides: TGTGCCAGCCGGGACAGTAACACTGAAGCTTTCTTT.